One sample yielded the 21 T cell receptor beta chains listed below, sequenced in a study of immune heterogeneity within non-small cell lung tumors. Bulk tumor genomic DNA (approximately 570 ng per sample) served as template. From each primary tumor, several far-apart biopsies were obtained during surgery. Curative operations were performed on patients who had untreated, newly diagnosed non-small cell lung cancer. The TCR beta CDR3 region was amplified by multiplex PCR employing 32 V and 13 J primers. TCRdb reanalysed the multiplex PCR reads using MiXCR and keeps one entry per CDR3 protein. This sample yields thousands of distinct CDR3 sequences, of which 22% are seen a single time; roughly 15% belongs to the top ten. The specimen was lung tumor tissue. These TCRs come from a man between 60 and 75 years old with non-small cell lung cancer.

Within the sample, this clonotype is medium-sized. CDR3 sequence reads: CASSPLGQTANRALHF. CDR3 coding DNA: TGTGCCAGCAGTCCTCTGGGCCAGACGGCAAATCGGGCCCTCCACTTT. V and J are TRBV27 and TRBJ1-6; no reliable D call. CDR1 MNHEY and CDR2 SMNVEV come from the germline V gene (reference sequence). Trimming pared 5 bases from V and 14 bases from J, leaving 25 bases between. The CDR3 length is 16 residues.

As to this clonotype: A much larger clonotype is one base distant, so this may be a read error. In DNA, the CDR3 is TGTGTCAGCAGCGTAGGTCAGGGGGCAGGGAACACTGAAGCTTTCTTT. Its translation: CVSSVGQGAGNTEAFF. J is TRBJ1-1 and V is TRBV9; 8 nucleotides align to TRBD1. CDR1 and CDR2 (germline): SGDLS, YYNGEE. The CDR3 is 16 residues long.

The table lists this clonotype with many counts. The chain has TRBV27 and TRBJ2-5, with D possibly TRBD1 on 6 matching bases. Trimming took 8 bases from V and 3 from J, leaving 16 bases between them. Per germline, CDR1 MNHEY and CDR2 SMNVEV (reference sequence). This CDR3 has 14 residues. CDR3: CASRDTDGKETQYF. The CDR3 region has the DNA TGTGCCAGCCGGGACACAGACGGAAAAGAGACCCAGTACTTC.

This clonotype was detected many times. The CDR3, as DNA: TGTGCCAGCAGCTTTGGTAGGGGAGTCACCGGGGAGCTGTTTTTT. Encoded protein: CASSFGRGVTGELFF. The V and J genes are TRBV5-4 and TRBJ2-2; D is possibly TRBD1 or TRBD2 (5 bases each). The CDR3 runs to 15 residues. Germline V CDR1 and CDR2: SGHNT, YYREEE (reference sequence). V was pared by 2 bases and J by 4 bases, with 12 bases between. The variable domain in full, with the rest retrieved from reference TRBV5-4 and TRBJ2-2, is ETGVTQSPTHLIKTRGQQVTLRCSSQSGHNTVSWYQQALGQGPQFIFQYYREEENGRGNFPPRFSGLQFPNYSSELNVNALELDDSALYLCASSFGRGVTGELFFGEGSRLTVL.

At least ten counts were recorded for this clonotype. V usage is TRBV11-2 and J usage is TRBJ2-1; TRBD2 aligns across 9 bases. The CDR3 is 17 amino acids. Trimming removed 1 base from V and 7 bases from J; junction bases left unmatched: 11. Germline assignment: CDR1 SGHAT and CDR2 FQNNGV. The CDR3 bases are TGTGCCAGCAGCTTAGTTTTTTGGTCTAGCGGGACGAATGAGCAGTTCTTC. Translated: CASSLVFWSSGTNEQFF.

This clonotype has ten or more counts. The rearrangement joins TRBV7-3 to TRBJ1-2; D possibly corresponds to TRBD1 (6 bases). The CDR3 length is 15 residues. V was cut by 0 bases and J by 8 bases, with 16 bases left in between. Germline CDR1 reads SGHTA; CDR2 reads FQGTGA. The CDR3 sequence is CASSLTGARHDGYTF. Here the CDR3 DNA reads TGTGCCAGCAGCTTAACGGGGGCGCGGCATGACGGCTACACCTTC.

This clonotype occurred many times. This CDR3 is CASSVGASGSLGNEQFF. The CDR3 DNA is TGTGCCAGCAGCGTAGGTGCTAGCGGGAGTCTTGGCAATGAGCAGTTCTTC. This chain connects TRBV9 to TRBJ2-1, with 10 nucleotides matching TRBD2. The V and J ends lost 0 bases and 6 bases, in that order; junction bases with no gene match: 9. This CDR3 region has 17 residues. Germline CDR1 reads SGDLS; CDR2 reads YYNGEE. Looking up the rest from reference TRBV9 and TRBJ2-1 gives the full variable domain: DSGVTQTPKHLITATGQRVTLRCSPRSGDLSVYWYQQSLDQGLQFLIQYYNGEERAKGNILERFSAQQFPDLHSELNLSSLELGDSALYFCASSVGASGSLGNEQFFGPGTRLTVL.

Regarding this clonotype: The germline gene is not matched at one end of the junction; a read error may be the cause. The chain links TRBV9 to TRBJ2-7; D is uncertain. The germline CDR1 and CDR2 sequences are SGDLS and YYNGEE. This CDR3 comprises 13 residues. In DNA, the CDR3 is TGTGCCAGCAGCCCGGTACTCCTTTACGAGCTGTATTTC. The encoded protein is CASSPVLLYELYF.

This clonotype ranks as medium-sized. The chain uses TRBV6-6 and TRBJ1-5, with TRBD1 as a possible D gene (6 bases). Germline V gene lookup returns CDR1 MNHNY and CDR2 SVGAGI (reference sequence). The V and J ends lost 0 bases and 2 bases respectively, with 8 bases between them. The CDR3 covers 15 residues. CDR3 sequence: CASSYSSGGNQPQHF. The CDR3 DNA reads TGTGCCAGCAGTTACTCGTCAGGGGGCAATCAGCCCCAGCATTTT.

This clonotype is labeled as medium-sized. The chain joins TRBV20-1 to TRBJ2-7; the match to TRBD2 covers 12 bases. The ends lost 1 base at V and 3 bases at J; junction bases unmatched: 4. The CDR3 runs 15 residues. Germline V gene lookup returns CDR1 DFQATT and CDR2 SNEGSKA (reference sequence). CDR3 loop: CSARGRTSGNYEQYF. CDR3 sequence (DNA): TGCAGTGCTAGAGGACGGACTAGCGGGAACTACGAGCAGTACTTC.

Notes on this clonotype: Just one base apart from a much larger clone, this may be a read error. The rearrangement links TRBV20-1 to TRBJ2-3, with D hard to call. Trimming cost V 7 bases and J 2 bases, with 13 bases left between them. The CDR3 runs 13 residues. Germline V gene data show CDR1 as DFQATT and CDR2 as SNEGSKA (reference sequence). The CDR3 loop reads CSDRSRSTDTQYF. CDR3 sequence (DNA): TGCAGTGATCGATCCCGATCCACAGATACGCAGTATTTT.

This clonotype was counted at least ten times. V and J are TRBV7-2 and TRBJ2-1; TRBD2 matches 7 bases. Unmatched junction bases numbered 7, after V lost 5 bases and J lost 0 bases. Per the germline V gene, CDR1 is SGHTA and CDR2 is FQGNSA. The CDR3 contains 16 residues. The CDR3 protein is CASSPGRGYSYNEQFF. For the CDR3, the DNA is TGTGCCAGCAGCCCCGGGCGGGGGTACTCCTACAATGAGCAGTTCTTC.

By its share, this clonotype is medium-sized. The chain joins TRBV18 to TRBJ1-5, with D tentatively TRBD1 (5 bases). The CDR3 spans 14 residues. Trimming removed 2 bases from V and 7 bases from J, with 12 bases in between. Germline values: CDR1 KGHSH, CDR2 LQKENI. CDR3 loop: CASSPEGFGQPQHF. CDR3 sequence (DNA): TGTGCCAGCTCACCAGAGGGGTTTGGACAGCCCCAGCATTTT.

Note on this clonotype: A much larger clone sits a single nucleotide away, making a read error possible. This chain joins TRBV15 and TRBJ1-1; tentative D call: TRBD1 (6 bases). The CDR3 has 15 amino acids. V lost 1 base, J lost 5 bases, and 14 bases lay in between. The germline gives CDR1 LNHNV, CDR2 YYDKDF (reference sequence). CDR3 loop: CATSRVLAQGTEAFF. Written as DNA, the CDR3 is TGTGCCACCAGCAGAGTTCTCGCACAGGGAACTGAAGCTTTCTTT. The variable domain in full, completed from reference TRBV15 and TRBJ1-1, reads DAMVIQNPRYQVTQFGKPVTLSCSQTLNHNVMYWYQQKSSQAPKLLFHYYDKDFNNEADTPDNFQSRRPNTSFCFLDIRSPGLGDTAMYLCATSRVLAQGTEAFFGQGTRLTVV.

This clonotype is categorized as medium-sized (0.01 to 0.1%). The gene calls are TRBV7-9 and TRBJ2-3; D uncertain. CDR3 length: 15 amino acids. Trimming removed 2 bases from V and 3 bases from J, with 12 bases in between. Germline lookup yields CDR1 SEHNR and CDR2 FQNEAQ (reference sequence). Here the CDR3 reads CASSLPVGPTDTQYF. The CDR3 nucleotides are TGTGCCAGCAGCTTACCAGTAGGACCGACAGATACGCAGTATTTT.

The sample holds many counts of this clonotype. The chain has TRBV27 and TRBJ1-1; maybe TRBD1 (6 bases). Trimming removed 3 bases from V and 10 bases from J, with 15 bases in between. The CDR3 has 13 amino acids. CDR1 and CDR2 from the germline V gene are MNHEY and SMNVEV (reference sequence). This CDR3 reads CASSLGRGVLAFF. In DNA, the CDR3 is TGTGCCAGCAGTTTGGGCAGGGGAGTTCTAGCTTTCTTT.

By proportion, this clonotype is medium-sized (0.01 to 0.1%). V and J are TRBV15 and TRBJ1-2, with TRBD1 matching over 10 bases. V lost 10 bases and J lost 1; bases outside the gene matches: 9. CDR1 and CDR2 (germline): LNHNV, YYDKDF (reference sequence). The CDR3 is 15 residues long. The CDR3 nucleotides are TGTGCCAGCCAACGGGACAGGGGTAATAACTATGGCTACACCTTC. Amino acid sequence: CASQRDRGNNYGYTF.

This clonotype appeared many times. The chain employs TRBV11-3 and TRBJ2-1; TRBD1 matches 7 bases. The CDR3 is 12 amino acids. The trim removed 1 base at V and 9 bases at J, leaving 0 bases unmatched. Germline V gene sequence: CDR1 SGHNT, CDR2 YENEEA. The CDR3: CASSLGQGEQFF. DNA of the CDR3: TGTGCCAGCAGCTTAGGACAGGGTGAGCAGTTCTTC.

Concerning this clonotype itself: A much larger clone lies a single base off, so this may be a read error. J is TRBJ2-2 and V is TRBV5-1; TRBD1 might be the D (6 bases). This CDR3 spans 15 amino acids. Per germline, CDR1 SGHRS and CDR2 YFSETQ. This CDR3 is CASCMQGPNTGDLFF. The CDR3 DNA reads TGCGCCAGCTGCATGCAGGGGCCGAACACCGGGGACCTGTTTTTT.

In its sample, this clonotype ranks as medium-sized. Here the CDR3 reads CASRPGLASEQFF. In nucleotides, the CDR3 is TGTGCCAGCAGACCGGGACTAGCGAGTGAGCAGTTCTTC. The chain combines TRBV9 with TRBJ2-1; TRBD2 matches at 10 bases. Germline V gives CDR1 SGDLS, CDR2 YYNGEE. V lost 5 bases and J lost 9; bases outside the gene matches: 5. This CDR3 has 13 amino acids.

In this sample, this clonotype is medium-sized (0.01 to 0.1%). The chain employs TRBV5-1 and TRBJ2-3; D not resolved. CDR3 size: 15 residues. Germline values: CDR1 SGHRS, CDR2 YFSETQ. Trimming pared 1 base from V and 0 bases from J, leaving 9 bases between. For the CDR3, the DNA is TGCGCCAGCAGCTTGAGTATCTATAGCACAGATACGCAGTATTTT. It yields the protein CASSLSIYSTDTQYF.